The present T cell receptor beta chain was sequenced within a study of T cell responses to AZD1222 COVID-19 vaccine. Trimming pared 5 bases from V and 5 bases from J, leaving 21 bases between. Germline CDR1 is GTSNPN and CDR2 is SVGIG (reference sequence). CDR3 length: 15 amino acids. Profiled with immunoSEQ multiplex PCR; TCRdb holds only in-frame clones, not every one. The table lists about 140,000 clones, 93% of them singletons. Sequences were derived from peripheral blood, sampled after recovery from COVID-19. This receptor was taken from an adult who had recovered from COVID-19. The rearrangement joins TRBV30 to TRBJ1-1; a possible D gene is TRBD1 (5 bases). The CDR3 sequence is CAWLGPQVGGTEAFF. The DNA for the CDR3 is TGTGCCTGGTTGGGACCCCAGGTGGGGGGGACTGAAGCTTTCTTT.